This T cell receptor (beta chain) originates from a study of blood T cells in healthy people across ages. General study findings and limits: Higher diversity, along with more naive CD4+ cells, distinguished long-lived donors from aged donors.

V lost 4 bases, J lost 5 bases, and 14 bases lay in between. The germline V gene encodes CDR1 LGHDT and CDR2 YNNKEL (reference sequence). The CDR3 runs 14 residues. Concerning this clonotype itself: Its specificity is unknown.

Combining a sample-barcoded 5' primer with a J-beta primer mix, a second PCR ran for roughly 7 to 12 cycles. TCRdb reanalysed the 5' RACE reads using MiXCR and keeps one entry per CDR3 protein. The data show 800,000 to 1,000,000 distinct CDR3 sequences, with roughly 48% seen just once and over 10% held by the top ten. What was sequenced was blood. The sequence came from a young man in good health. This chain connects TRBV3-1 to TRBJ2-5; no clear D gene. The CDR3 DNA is TGTGCCAGCAGCCCGACGGACGGGTTGGAGACCCAGTACTTC. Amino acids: CASSPTDGLETQYF.